This entry is about one T cell receptor beta chain. Relative to the germline gene, one junction end is altered; a read error may explain this. The CDR3 runs to 14 residues. Germline V lookup: CDR1 SEHNR, CDR2 FQNEAQ (reference sequence). This record belongs to a study of T cell changes during pregnancy in multiple sclerosis. Sequencing was performed with immunoSEQ multiplex PCR; in TCRdb, only in-frame clones are kept and a portion is missing. The table records tens of thousands of clones, roughly nine tenths of them present only once. The genes are TRBV7-9 and TRBJ2-7, with TRBD2 identical over 13 bases. This specimen consisted of CD4+ T cells from peripheral blood mononuclear cells, obtained after pregnancy. This receptor was taken from a female donor with multiple sclerosis, enrolled in a pregnancy study. CDR3: CASSLDGTSGTPSF. The DNA for the CDR3 is TGTGCCAGCAGCTTAGACGGGACTAGCGGGACCCCCAGCTTC.